Below are 10 T cell receptor beta chains sequenced from a single sample in a study of blood T cell repertoires in COVID-19 (dated by TCRdb to the early 2020s). The library came from the immunoSEQ multiplex PCR assay. TCRdb retrieved this table from immuneACCESS and kept in-frame rearrangements only. Not all clones are present; in checked studies, unresolved V genes account for under half, and no reason is known for the remainder. This sample comprises 90,000 or so clones, over 70% of them detected only once. The top ten clonotypes cover more than 20% of the sample. The specimen was peripheral blood. Receptors originate from an older man with active or convalescent COVID-19.

The chain uses TRBV19 and TRBJ1-6; D call uncertain. V dropped 7 bases and J dropped 10 bases, with 17 bases sitting between them. The V gene's germline CDR1 is LNHDA and CDR2 SQIVND (reference sequence). This CDR3 has 14 residues. The CDR3 loop reads CASNNNQDWSPLHF. DNA for the CDR3: TGTGCCAGTAATAACAACCAAGATTGGTCACCCCTCCACTTT.

The chain combines TRBV4-1 with TRBJ1-5, with TRBD1 as a possible D gene (5 bases). Germline V gene sequence: CDR1 MGHRA, CDR2 YSYEKL. Trimming took off 5 bases at V and 9 bases at J, with 17 bases between the two ends. CDR3 length equals 14 residues. The CDR3 DNA sequence: TGCGCCAGCAGCTTATCATGGGGGGGAGGGCCCCAGCATTTT. Amino acid sequence: CASSLSWGGGPQHF.

The V and J genes are TRBV6-6 and TRBJ1-4; D is possibly TRBD1 (5 bases). From germline, CDR1 is MNHNY and CDR2 SVGAGI (reference sequence). The CDR3 has 15 amino acids. The V end was cut by 0 bases, the J end by 8 bases, with 13 bases between. DNA of the CDR3: TGTGCCAGCAGTTACTCGCGACCAGGGTCGGAAAAACTGTTTTTT. Amino acid sequence: CASSYSRPGSEKLFF.

For this clone: Other DNA sequences within the sample encode an identical CDR3. The chain uses TRBV19 and TRBJ2-7; 9 nucleotides align to TRBD1. Unmatched junction bases numbered 10, after V lost 6 bases and J lost 7 bases. The CDR3 sequence is 14 residues long. Per the germline V gene, CDR1 is LNHDA and CDR2 is SQIVND (reference sequence). The CDR3 region has the DNA TGTGCCAGTAGCCCGCGGGACAGGGTTAGAGAGCAGTACTTC. Amino acids: CASSPRDRVREQYF.

The J gene is TRBJ2-5, the V gene TRBV19, with 15 bases lining up with TRBD2. Germline CDR1 LNHDA, CDR2 SQIVND (reference sequence). Trimming cost V 5 bases and J 4 bases; bases outside gene matches: 2. The CDR3 spans 15 residues. Here the CDR3 DNA reads TGTGCCAGTAGTTCGGGACTAGCGGGGGGAGAGACCCAGTACTTC. Translation gives CASSSGLAGGETQYF. The full variable domain, in which reference TRBV19 and TRBJ2-5 provide the parts outside the CDR3, is DGGITQSPKYLFRKEGQNVTLSCEQNLNHDAMYWYRQDPGQGLRLIYYSQIVNDFQKGDIAEGYSVSREKKESFPLTVTSAQKNPTAFYLCASSSGLAGGETQYFGPGTRLLVL.

Within the sample, this clone is medium-sized. The chain employs TRBV4-1 and TRBJ2-2; 7 nucleotides agree with TRBD1. This CDR3 region has 16 residues. In germline, CDR1 is MGHRA, CDR2 YSYEKL. Trimming cost V 4 bases and J 0 bases; bases outside gene matches: 5. The CDR3 nucleotides are TGCGCCAGCAGCCCGGACAGGAGGTCGAACACCGGGGAGCTGTTTTTT. Its translation is CASSPDRRSNTGELFF.

The genes are TRBV19 and TRBJ1-5; TRBD1 matches 10 bases. The trim removed 3 bases at V and 4 bases at J, leaving 3 bases unmatched. CDR1 and CDR2 (germline): LNHDA, SQIVND (reference sequence). This CDR3 is built from 15 residues. The DNA for the CDR3 is TGTGCCAGTAGTATCCCGGGACAGGGGAATCAGCCCCAGCATTTT. This gives the protein CASSIPGQGNQPQHF.

V and J are TRBV11-3 and TRBJ2-1, with TRBD2 matching over 13 bases. V was pared by 5 bases and J by 1 base, with 5 bases of the junction left unmatched. The germline V gene has CDR1 SGHNT and CDR2 YENEEA. The CDR3 loop spans 17 amino acids. DNA for the CDR3: TGTGCCAGCAGCCATACTAGCGGGGGGGTTTCCTACAATGAGCAGTTCTTC. Translated: CASSHTSGGVSYNEQFF.

J is TRBJ1-4 and V is TRBV28, with D perhaps matching TRBD1 (6 bases). V lost 3 bases and J 8 bases, leaving 22 bases between the germline ends. This CDR3 spans 17 amino acids. Germline CDR1 and CDR2: MDHEN and SYDVKM. CDR3 region: CASSFPRGVPGEEKLFF. In DNA, the CDR3 is TGTGCCAGCAGTTTTCCCCGGGGGGTCCCAGGGGAGGAAAAACTGTTTTTT. Filled out from reference TRBV28 and TRBJ1-4, the complete variable domain reads DVKVTQSSRYLVKRTGEKVFLECVQDMDHENMFWYRQDPGLGLRLIYFSYDVKMKEKGDIPEGYSVSREKKERFSLILESASTNQTSMYLCASSFPRGVPGEEKLFFGSGTQLSVL.

The chain links TRBV6-4 to TRBJ2-2, with TRBD2 matching over 7 bases. Germline CDR1 reads MRHNA; CDR2 reads SNTAGT. The ends lost 2 bases at V and 1 base at J; junction bases unmatched: 1. This CDR3 spans 15 amino acids. The CDR3 DNA follows: TGTGCCAGCAGTGACGGCGGGGGGAACACCGGGGAGCTGTTTTTT. Protein product: CASSDGGGNTGELFF.